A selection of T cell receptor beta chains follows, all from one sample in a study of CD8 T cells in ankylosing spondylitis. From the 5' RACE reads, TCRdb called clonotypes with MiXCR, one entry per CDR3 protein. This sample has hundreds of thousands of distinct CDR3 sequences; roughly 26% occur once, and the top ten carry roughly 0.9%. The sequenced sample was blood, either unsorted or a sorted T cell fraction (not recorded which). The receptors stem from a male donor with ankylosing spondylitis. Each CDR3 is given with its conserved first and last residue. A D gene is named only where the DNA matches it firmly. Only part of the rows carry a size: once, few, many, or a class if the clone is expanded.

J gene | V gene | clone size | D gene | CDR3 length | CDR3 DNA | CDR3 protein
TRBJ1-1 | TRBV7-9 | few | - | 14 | TGTGCCAGCAGCAGCTTCACAAGGCTCACTGAAGCTTTCTTT | CASSSFTRLTEAFF
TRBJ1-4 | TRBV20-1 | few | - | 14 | TGCAGTGCTAGAAGAGGAGGGAGTGGTGAAAAACTGTTTTTT | CSARRGGSGEKLFF
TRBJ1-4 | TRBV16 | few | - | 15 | TGTGCCAGCAGCCAGATCCAGGGCCGAAATGAAAAACTGTTTTTT | CASSQIQGRNEKLFF
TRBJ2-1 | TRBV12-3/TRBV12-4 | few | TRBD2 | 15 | TGTGCCAGCGGGACTAGCGGGAGGGTCTACAATGAGCAGTTCTTC | CASGTSGRVYNEQFF
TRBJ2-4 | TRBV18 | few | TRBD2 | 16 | TGTGCCAGCTCACCGAGCGGGGGGGCTGCCAAAAACATTCAGTACTTC | CASSPSGGAAKNIQYF
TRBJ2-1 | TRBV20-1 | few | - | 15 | TGCAGTGCTAGAGACGGCCGGGACATTCACAATGAGCAGTTCTTC | CSARDGRDIHNEQFF
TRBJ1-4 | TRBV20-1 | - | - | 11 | TGCAGTGCTAGATTAGTAGGGGAACTGTTTTTT | CSARLVGELFF
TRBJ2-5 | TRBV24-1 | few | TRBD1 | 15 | TGTGCCACCAGTGATTCCCAGGGGGCAGGGGGTATGGGGGACTTC | CATSDSQGAGGMGDF
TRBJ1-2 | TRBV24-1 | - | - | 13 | TGTGCCACCAGTGACCCCGGGGGGATCGGCTACACCTTC | CATSDPGGIGYTF
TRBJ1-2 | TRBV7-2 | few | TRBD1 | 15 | TGTGCCAGCAGCCTCACACGGACAGGATCGTATGGCTACACCTTC | CASSLTRTGSYGYTF
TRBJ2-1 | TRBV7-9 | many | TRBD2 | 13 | TGTGCCAGCAGCTTAGCCGGACTAGACGAGCAGTTCTTC | CASSLAGLDEQFF
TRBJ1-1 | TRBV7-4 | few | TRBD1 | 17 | TGTGCCAGCAGCTTATGGTGCGGGACAGCCAGGAACACTGAAGCTTTCTTT | CASSLWCGTARNTEAFF
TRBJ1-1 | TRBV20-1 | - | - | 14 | TGCAGTGCCGAATCCGGGACGCCAGCGCTTGAAGCTTTCTTT | CSAESGTPALEAFF
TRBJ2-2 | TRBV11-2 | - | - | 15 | TGTGCCAGCAGCCGTACAGGGTGGAGCACCGGGGAGCTGTTTTTT | CASSRTGWSTGELFF
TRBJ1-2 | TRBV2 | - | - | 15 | TGTGCCAGCAGACCCACACAGTGGGTGGACTATGGCTACACCTTC | CASRPTQWVDYGYTF
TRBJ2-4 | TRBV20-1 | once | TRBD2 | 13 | TGCAGTGCTCAAGCGGGAGGCCAAAACATTCAGTACTTC | CSAQAGGQNIQYF
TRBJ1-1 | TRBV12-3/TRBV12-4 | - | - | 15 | TGTGCCAGCAGTTTCCACAGGGAGGATCTGGCTGCGGCTTTCTTT | CASSFHREDLAAAFF